This T cell receptor (beta chain) was documented in a study of blood T cell repertoires in COVID-19. Libraries were prepared by immunoSEQ multiplex PCR; TCRdb keeps only in-frame clonotypes and omits some of them. The repertoire holds roughly 100,000 clones, with more than 75% as singletons. There are 15 residues in the CDR3. Source material: peripheral blood. The source is a human donor in a cohort sampled during active COVID-19. The chain combines TRBV21-1 with TRBJ2-7; the table calls TRBD2, which could not be checked here. TRBV21-1 constitutes a pseudogene. This CDR3 is CASRPQREMLYEQYF. In DNA, the CDR3 is TGTGCCAGCAGGCCCCAGCGGGAGATGTTGTACGAGCAGTACTTC.